Presented here are 26 T cell receptor beta chains from one specimen sequenced in a study of T cells after yellow fever vaccination. Using its own MiXCR run on the 5' RACE reads, TCRdb lists one record per CDR3 protein. Of hundreds of thousands of distinct CDR3 sequences in the sample, roughly 13% were seen once. This specimen was PBMCs, taken on the day of the yellow fever booster vaccination. The source is a man aged 25-40 years who received the YFV17D yellow fever vaccine.

The chain is built from TRBV7-2 and TRBJ2-7; possibly TRBD2 for D (5 bases). V gave up 7 bases and J gave up 4 bases, with 17 bases separating them. Germline V gene data show CDR1 as SGHTA and CDR2 as FQGNSA. The CDR3 spans 14 residues. The CDR3 nucleotides read TGTGCCAGCACCAGGACTGGTTCCTCATACGAGCAGTACTTC. Its protein is CASTRTGSSYEQYF.

V is TRBV15 and J is TRBJ2-1; 10 positions agree with TRBD2. The CDR3 sequence is 15 residues long. V shed 1 base and J 9 bases; nucleotides not matched to a gene: 6. Germline lookup yields CDR1 LNHNV and CDR2 YYDKDF (reference sequence). The chain's CDR3 is CATSRASGRASEQFF. The CDR3 DNA sequence: TGTGCCACCAGCAGAGCCAGCGGGAGGGCAAGTGAGCAGTTCTTC.

The V call is TRBV7-2, the J call TRBJ1-5, with D maybe TRBD1 (6 bases). Germline values: CDR1 SGHTA, CDR2 FQGNSA. The CDR3 runs 16 residues. V dropped 5 bases and J dropped 7 bases, with 21 bases sitting between them. CDR3 protein: CASSLGGTPQSQPQHF. The CDR3 DNA follows: TGTGCCAGCAGCCTCGGCGGGACACCACAATCACAGCCCCAGCATTTT.

The chain has TRBV10-2 and TRBJ2-5; 15 bases are a match to TRBD2. The junction had 2 bases not matched to a gene; V was cut back by 2 bases and J by 7 bases. The CDR3 is made up of 15 amino acids. Germline assignment: CDR1 WSHSY and CDR2 SAAADI. The DNA for the CDR3 is TGCGCCAGCAGTGAGGGACTAGCGGGAGGGGCGACCCAGTACTTC. It specifies CASSEGLAGGATQYF.

The V and J genes are TRBV5-1 and TRBJ2-5, with D unclear. The CDR3 runs to 14 residues. V shed 0 bases and J shed 7 bases, with 13 bases lying between them. CDR1 and CDR2 (germline): SGHRS, YFSETQ. The CDR3 loop is CASSLGPPGGTQYF. The CDR3 coding sequence is TGCGCCAGCAGCTTGGGACCCCCGGGCGGGACCCAGTACTTC.

On this clonotype itself: A much more abundant neighbour one base away suggests this may be a read error. This chain connects TRBV7-3 to TRBJ2-3, with 10 bases matching TRBD2. V gave up 7 bases and J gave up 9 bases; unmatched junction bases: 16. Per germline, CDR1 SGHTA and CDR2 FQGTGA. The CDR3 sequence is 16 residues long. CDR3: CASIPTIAGGRDTQYF. CDR3 DNA: TGTGCCAGCATCCCCACGATAGCGGGAGGAAGGGACACGCAGTATTTT. Full variable domain (missing parts from reference TRBV7-3 and TRBJ2-3): GAGVSQTPSNKVTEKGKYVELRCDPISGHTALYWYRQSLGQGPEFLIYFQGTGAADDSGLPNDRFFAVRPEGSVSTLKIQRTERGDSAVYLCASIPTIAGGRDTQYFGPGTRLTVL.

The chain recombines TRBV7-2 with TRBJ1-5; D is uncertain. The germline V and J ends were trimmed by 3 bases and 0 bases, with 12 bases remaining between them. This CDR3 has 16 amino acids. Looked up from germline, CDR1 is SGHTA and CDR2 is FQGNSA. CDR3 DNA: TGTGCCAGCAGCTTCGGCGCCGTCGGTAGCAATCAGCCCCAGCATTTT. This gives the protein CASSFGAVGSNQPQHF.

V is TRBV20-1 and J is TRBJ2-1; TRBD2 matches 10 bases. This CDR3 is built from 13 residues. The V and J ends lost 6 bases and 6 bases, in that order; junction bases with no gene match: 5. Germline-derived CDR1 and CDR2 are DFQATT and SNEGSKA (reference sequence). CDR3 bases: TGCAGTGCCCCAGCGGGAGGGTTCAATGAGCAGTTCTTC. Amino acids: CSAPAGGFNEQFF.

This clonotype was recorded a few times. The chain uses TRBV4-3 and TRBJ2-1; D is ambiguous. With 0 bases removed from V and 2 bases from J, the gap between germline ends came to 14 bases. Germline-derived CDR1 and CDR2 are LGHNA and YSLEER. CDR3 length: 17 residues. The CDR3 sequence: CASSQDLVGLPYNEQFF. CDR3 DNA: TGCGCCAGCAGCCAAGATCTTGTAGGGCTCCCCTACAATGAGCAGTTCTTC.

The gene calls are TRBV7-2 and TRBJ1-5; D unresolved. The germline V gene encodes CDR1 SGHTA and CDR2 FQGNSA. The CDR3 extends over 13 amino acids. V shed 3 bases and J shed 5 bases, with 8 bases lying between them. CDR3 sequence (DNA): TGTGCCAGCAGCTTGCATTGGGATCAGCCCCAGCATTTT. Translated, it gives CASSLHWDQPQHF.

This sequence joins TRBV5-1 and TRBJ2-5; D uncertain. This CDR3 comprises 14 residues. Germline assignment: CDR1 SGHRS and CDR2 YFSETQ. With 4 bases removed from V and 5 bases from J, the gap between germline ends came to 15 bases. The CDR3 is CASSLPDMPETQYF. The CDR3 region has the DNA TGCGCCAGCAGCCTCCCTGACATGCCGGAGACCCAGTACTTC.

The V call is TRBV5-1, the J call TRBJ1-1; D unclear. The CDR3 consists of 15 residues. CDR1 and CDR2 (germline): SGHRS, YFSETQ. Trimming removed 4 bases from V and 3 bases from J, with 16 bases in between. The CDR3 sequence: CASSAAASGHTEAFF. CDR3 bases: TGCGCCAGCAGCGCAGCGGCCTCTGGACACACTGAAGCTTTCTTT.

This sequence joins TRBV5-1 and TRBJ2-2; no clear D gene. V lost 0 bases to trimming and J lost 7 bases, with 10 bases between them. Germline V gene lookup returns CDR1 SGHRS and CDR2 YFSETQ. This CDR3 spans 14 amino acids. The CDR3 spells CASSLEGSIGELFF. The CDR3 nucleotides are TGCGCCAGCAGCTTGGAGGGTTCGATCGGGGAGCTGTTTTTT.

This clonotype was counted between two and nine times. The CDR3 does not close with the conserved phenylalanine or tryptophan, likely indicating a read error. The DNA is omitted, as the CDR3 cannot be located on it reliably, and the CDR3 follows TCRdb's listing. The genes are TRBV28 and TRBJ2-3; the table's D call, TRBD1, has no DNA check behind it. The CDR3 region is 11 residues in length, termini included. Per germline, CDR1 MDHEN and CDR2 SYDVKM. CDR3 sequence reads: CASSSVGAQAL.

The J gene is TRBJ2-1, the V gene TRBV9; 11 positions agree with TRBD1. Germline loops: CDR1 SGDLS, CDR2 YYNGEE. The CDR3 has 18 amino acids. J gave up 4 bases and V 1 base, and 10 bases lay outside the gene matches. Here the CDR3 reads CASSVSTGTGGLYNEQFF. CDR3 sequence (DNA): TGTGCCAGCAGCGTATCGACCGGGACAGGGGGGCTATACAATGAGCAGTTCTTC.

The chain joins TRBV7-8 to TRBJ2-7; possible D gene TRBD1, 5 bases. The CDR3 contains 14 residues. The V end lost 5 bases, the J end lost 4 bases, and 15 bases lay between the germline ends. The germline V gene encodes CDR1 SGHVS and CDR2 FQNEAQ. Here the CDR3 DNA reads TGTGCCAGCAGCCAAAGTGGGGCCAGGTACGAGCAGTACTTC. Its translation: CASSQSGARYEQYF.

This clonotype was found a few times. The chain couples TRBV20-1 to TRBJ2-1; D remains unclear. The CDR3 runs to 12 residues. Trimming shortened V by 0 bases and J by 7 bases, and 7 bases separated the two germline ends. CDR1 DFQATT and CDR2 SNEGSKA come from the germline V gene (reference sequence). CDR3 sequence (DNA): TGCAGTGCTAGAGATCTAGGGAATGAGCAGTTCTTC. It encodes CSARDLGNEQFF.

This clonotype was observed a few times. The J gene is TRBJ2-3, the V gene TRBV27; weak D call: TRBD2 (6 bases). The V gene's germline CDR1 is MNHEY and CDR2 SMNVEV (reference sequence). The CDR3 sequence is 15 residues long. V lost 5 bases and J lost 3, with 15 bases in between. The CDR3 DNA reads TGTGCCAGCAGTGACTTCGGGAGTAGAACAGATACGCAGTATTTT. This encodes CASSDFGSRTDTQYF.

The CDR3 protein is CASSFPGLAGQGEQFF. The DNA of the CDR3 is TGTGCCAGCAGCTTCCCCGGACTAGCGGGCCAGGGTGAGCAGTTCTTC. The chain combines TRBV7-3 with TRBJ2-1, with TRBD2 matching over 11 bases. Looked up from germline, CDR1 is SGHTA and CDR2 is FQGTGA. Unmatched junction bases numbered 10, after V lost 3 bases and J lost 9 bases. The CDR3 runs 16 residues.

This clonotype was observed a handful of times. Compared with germline, one end of the junction differs, possibly owing to a read error. As DNA, the CDR3 is TGTGCCAGCAGCTTAACAGGGGGCTCCAACAATGAGCAGTTCTTC. Its translation: CASSLTGGSNNEQFF. The chain recombines TRBV7-3 with TRBJ2-1; 7 nucleotides align to TRBD1. Germline CDR1 is SGHTA and CDR2 is FQGTGA. CDR3 length: 15 amino acids. The full variable domain, completed using reference TRBV7-3 and TRBJ2-1, is GAGVSQTPSNKVTEKGKYVELRCDPISGHTALYWYRQSLGQGPEFLIYFQGTGAADDSGLPNDRFFAVRPEGSVSTLKIQRTERGDSAVYLCASSLTGGSNNEQFFGPGTRLTVL.

This rearrangement joins TRBV28 to TRBJ1-5; no clear D gene. Per the germline V gene, CDR1 is MDHEN and CDR2 is SYDVKM. The V end was cut by 9 bases, the J end by 2 bases, with 8 bases between. This CDR3 has 12 residues. The CDR3 sequence is CASQRGNQPQHF. The CDR3 coding sequence is TGTGCCAGTCAAAGGGGCAATCAGCCCCAGCATTTT.

This clonotype appeared a single time. V usage is TRBV5-1 and J usage is TRBJ2-1; D remains ambiguous. V gave up 0 bases and J gave up 5 bases, with 15 bases separating them. Germline CDR1 reads SGHRS; CDR2 reads YFSETQ. This CDR3 is built from 16 residues. CDR3 residues: CASSLDPLGGDNEQFF. CDR3 DNA: TGCGCCAGCAGCTTGGACCCTCTAGGTGGGGACAATGAGCAGTTCTTC.

The chain uses TRBV18 and TRBJ2-1, with 7 bases that match TRBD2. The CDR3 spans 18 residues. Germline V gene data show CDR1 as KGHSH and CDR2 as LQKENI. J gave up 3 bases and V 0 bases, and 11 bases lay outside the gene matches. CDR3 region: CASSPPEFAGDYYNEQFF. The CDR3 coding sequence is TGTGCCAGCTCACCACCTGAGTTCGCGGGAGACTACTACAATGAGCAGTTCTTC.

This clonotype has only a few counts. V gene TRBV24-1 combines with J gene TRBJ1-4; no definite D call. CDR3 length: 15 residues. Germline values: CDR1 KGHDR, CDR2 SFDVKD. V was cut by 0 bases and J by 10 bases, with 14 bases left in between. CDR3 in DNA: TGTGCCACCAGTGATTTGGGTCCGGAGGCGGGAAAACTGTTTTTT. This translates into CATSDLGPEAGKLFF.

This clonotype showed up just a few times. J is TRBJ2-7 and V is TRBV20-1, with 13 bases identical to TRBD2. The V gene end was trimmed by 3 bases and the J gene end by 4 bases; junction bases not matched to a gene: 3. From germline, CDR1 is DFQATT and CDR2 SNEGSKA (reference sequence). The CDR3 runs 14 residues. CDR3 nucleotide sequence: TGCAGTGCTAGGGGACTAGCGGGACTTTACGAGCAGTACTTC. Encoded protein: CSARGLAGLYEQYF.

A few counts support this clonotype. The chain combines TRBV6-2 or TRBV6-3 with TRBJ2-1; D unresolved. V lost 7 bases to trimming and J lost 4 bases, with 11 bases between them. This CDR3 comprises 13 residues. Germline CDR1 is MNHEY and CDR2 is SVGEGT. The CDR3, as DNA: TGTGCCAGCATGGCTGGGTTGTACAATGAGCAGTTCTTC. Protein sequence: CASMAGLYNEQFF.